This TCR beta chain is from a study of cytomegalovirus exposure and HLA in healthy donors. Study summary: Inside one of the first data releases sat some 85 million unique TCRs taken from HLA-typed donors.

In the PCR, 60 Vbeta and 13 Jbeta primers were used. The data were produced by immunoSEQ multiplex PCR, yet TCRdb's version contains in-frame clones alone and is incomplete. The profile covers some 120,000 clones, with about 63% appearing a single time and 1.6% taken by the ten largest. Study-level findings and limits: Within an earlier analysis, most TCR beta V segments proved productive either about 90% or about 30% of the time. The study assumed roughly uniform donor sequencing depth for presence/absence analyses.

With respect to this clone: What it recognizes is unknown.

The receptor comes from a man aged 30 to 39 in good health and CMV-seropositive. The specimen was PBMCs.

DNA for the CDR3: TGTGCCAGCAGCTTACCCACCCCGGGCGGGAGGGCCGTCGATGAGCAGTTCTTC. It specifies CASSLPTPGGRAVDEQFF. V gene TRBV7-9 combines with J gene TRBJ2-1; 9 bases align to TRBD2. Germline V gene data show CDR1 as SEHNR and CDR2 as FQNEAQ (reference sequence). The junction had 16 bases not matched to a gene; V was cut back by 2 bases and J by 8 bases. This CDR3 contains 18 residues.